The 27 T cell receptor beta chains listed next were all sequenced from one sample in a study of blood T cell repertoires in COVID-19. Here immunoSEQ multiplex PCR was the method, and the copy in TCRdb shows in-frame clones only, minus some. The sample lists 250,000 or so clones; approximately 88% were seen once. The sequenced sample consisted of PBMCs or T cells enriched from blood (not recorded which). The receptor set was obtained from a woman aged 40 to 50 who had been exposed to COVID-19.

V and J are TRBV29-1 and TRBJ2-4, with a tentative D call TRBD1 (6 bases). Trimming left V 4 bases short and J 3 bases short, with 13 bases between. CDR3 length equals 14 residues. In germline, CDR1 is SQVTM, CDR2 ANQGSEA. CDR3 nucleotides: TGCAGCGTTGTAGGGGGATATAGCAAAAACATTCAGTACTTC. This codes for CSVVGGYSKNIQYF.

The J gene is TRBJ2-7, the V gene TRBV19; 9 nucleotides align to TRBD2. The CDR3 sequence is 15 residues long. Germline V gene sequence: CDR1 LNHDA, CDR2 SQIVND (reference sequence). With V trimmed by 3 bases and J by 1 base, 4 bases remained unmatched. CDR3 DNA: TGTGCCAGTAGTATGGGTAGCGGGAGTTCCTACGAGCAGTACGTC. Its protein is CASSMGSGSSYEQYV.

J is TRBJ2-7 and V is TRBV7-2; weak D call: TRBD1 (6 bases). Looked up from germline, CDR1 is SGHTA and CDR2 is FQGNSA. The CDR3 sequence is 14 residues long. The germline V and J ends were trimmed by 5 bases and 7 bases, with 18 bases remaining between them. The CDR3 bases are TGTGCCAGCAGCCCCAGGACAGTTCTTGGGGAGCAGTACTTC. It specifies CASSPRTVLGEQYF.

V and J are TRBV5-6 and TRBJ1-2, with 9 bases matching TRBD1. This CDR3 has 15 residues. Germline V gene sequence: CDR1 SGHDT, CDR2 YYEEEE. V shed 4 bases and J 4 bases; nucleotides not matched to a gene: 8. CDR3 DNA: TGTGCCAGCAGCAGTTACAGGGGGCCGGGCTATGGCTACACCTTC. This translates into CASSSYRGPGYGYTF. The full variable domain, completed using reference TRBV5-6 and TRBJ1-2, is DAGVTQSPTHLIKTRGQQVTLRCSPKSGHDTVSWYQQALGQGPQFIFQYYEEEERQRGNFPDRFSGHQFPNYSSELNVNALLLGDSALYLCASSSYRGPGYGYTFGSGTRLTVV.

This chain connects TRBV9 to TRBJ1-5, with D hard to call. Germline CDR1 and CDR2: SGDLS and YYNGEE. Trimming removed 4 bases from V and 5 bases from J, with 10 bases in between. The CDR3 runs to 13 residues. Here the CDR3 DNA reads TGTGCCAGCAGCTCTACTTACGATCAGCCCCAGCATTTT. Its protein product is CASSSTYDQPQHF.

This clone was seen a single time. The chain combines TRBV5-1 with TRBJ1-6, with a tentative D call TRBD1 (5 bases). The V gene's germline CDR1 is SGHRS and CDR2 YFSETQ. Trimming shortened V by 5 bases and J by 5 bases, and 20 bases separated the two germline ends. CDR3 size: 17 residues. CDR3 DNA sequence: TGCGCCAGCAGAAGCCTCCTCGGGGGTAGTGATAATTCACCCCTCCACTTT. It encodes CASRSLLGGSDNSPLHF.

The chain couples TRBV6-2 or TRBV6-3 to TRBJ2-1, with a possible D match to TRBD2 (7 bases). Germline loops: CDR1 MNHEY, CDR2 SVGEGT. V lost 4 bases to trimming and J lost 12 bases, with 19 bases between them. This CDR3 spans 14 amino acids. CDR3 in DNA: TGTGCCAGCAGTTCGTGGGGGGGCAATCTGGTGCAGTTCTTC. It yields the protein CASSSWGGNLVQFF.

This clone showed up just once. This chain joins TRBV7-2 and TRBJ2-1, with D perhaps TRBD2 (6 bases). The V gene's germline CDR1 is SGHTA and CDR2 FQGNSA. The CDR3 has 15 residues. V was clipped by 5 bases and J by 6 bases, with 17 bases between them. CDR3 nucleotides: TGTGCCAGCAGCCGGGACTTCGCCGCTTCCAATGAGCAGTTCTTC. Translation gives CASSRDFAASNEQFF.

CDR3 bases: TGTGCCAGCAGCTCCCCCCGCGACTCCTACGAGCAGTACGTC. It translates to CASSSPRDSYEQYV. The chain employs TRBV7-9 and TRBJ2-7; D uncertain. The CDR3 contains 14 residues. Trimming cost V 4 bases and J 0 bases, with 10 bases left between them. Germline V gives CDR1 SEHNR, CDR2 FQNEAQ (reference sequence).

This clone has more than one count but fewer than ten. The chain carries TRBV2 and TRBJ2-1, with 15 positions matching TRBD2. CDR1 and CDR2 from the germline V gene are SNHLY and FYNNEI. The CDR3 is made up of 13 amino acids. V gave up 6 bases and J gave up 15 bases; unmatched junction bases: 6. CDR3: CASRRTSGGVGFF. In DNA form, the CDR3 reads TGTGCCAGCAGGCGGACTAGCGGGGGGGTCGGGTTCTTC. Together with reference TRBV2 and TRBJ2-1, the CDR3 gives the full variable domain: EPEVTQTPSHQVTQMGQEVILRCVPISNHLYFYWYRQILGQKVEFLVSFYNNEISEKSEIFDDQFSVERPDGSNFTLKIRSTKLEDSAMYFCASRRTSGGVGFFGPGTRLTVL.

The chain combines TRBV6-5 with TRBJ2-1; TRBD1 is a possible D gene (6 bases). Germline-derived CDR1 and CDR2 are MNHEY and SVGAGI. The ends were cut back, 2 bases at V and 7 bases at J, with 15 bases in the middle. This CDR3 comprises 15 residues. CDR3 in DNA: TGTGCCAGCAGTTACGACCCGTCAACAGGGAATGAGCAGTTCTTC. It specifies CASSYDPSTGNEQFF.

This clone showed up just once. DNA for the CDR3: TGTGCCAGCAGACGACAGATTAGCTCTGGGGCCAACGTCCTGACTTTC. This translates into CASRRQISSGANVLTF. The V and J genes are TRBV2 and TRBJ2-6, with D possibly TRBD1 on 5 matching bases. This CDR3 is built from 16 residues. With 6 bases removed from V and 0 bases from J, the gap between germline ends came to 12 bases. Germline V gene sequence: CDR1 SNHLY, CDR2 FYNNEI.

The gene calls are TRBV28 and TRBJ2-7; TRBD1 is a possible D gene (6 bases). This CDR3 region has 13 residues. Per the germline V gene, CDR1 is MDHEN and CDR2 is SYDVKM. Between the trimmed V and J ends, which lost 5 bases and 3 bases, there was a span of 11 bases. Here the CDR3 reads CASSPGHGYEQYF. For the CDR3, the DNA is TGTGCCAGCAGTCCGGGACACGGCTACGAGCAGTACTTC.

Here the CDR3 DNA reads TGTGCCAGCACCCATATATTCCGGGGACAGGGGATGAACACTGAAGCTTTCTTT. Residues: CASTHIFRGQGMNTEAFF. V usage is TRBV4-2 and J usage is TRBJ1-1, with 10 bases aligning to TRBD1. The V segment lost 7 bases and the J segment 0 bases; nucleotides outside the gene matches: 14. Germline assignment: CDR1 LGHNA and CDR2 YNFKEQ. The CDR3 contains 18 residues.

This clone is a singleton in its sample. Written as DNA, the CDR3 is TGTGCCAGCAGTCGGGGACAGTCGAACACTGAAGCTTTCTTT. As protein: CASSRGQSNTEAFF. This sequence joins TRBV27 and TRBJ1-1; 7 bases are a match to TRBD1. The CDR3 runs 14 residues. J was trimmed by 1 base and V by 5 bases; bases with no gene match: 4. Germline loops: CDR1 MNHEY, CDR2 SMNVEV (reference sequence).

This sequence joins TRBV19 and TRBJ1-1; D remains unclear. CDR1 LNHDA and CDR2 SQIVND come from the germline V gene (reference sequence). This CDR3 region has 14 residues. Between the trimmed V and J ends, which lost 7 bases and 0 bases, there was a span of 12 bases. The CDR3, as DNA: TGTGCCAGTAAGGGTGGAGGGATGAACACTGAAGCTTTCTTT. Protein product: CASKGGGMNTEAFF.

V usage is TRBV18 and J usage is TRBJ1-2; 8 nucleotides match TRBD1. The CDR3 has 15 amino acids. The V gene's germline CDR1 is KGHSH and CDR2 LQKENI. V shed 5 bases, J shed 1 base, and the junction held 6 bases outside the gene matches. The CDR3 DNA sequence: TGTGCCAGCTCAGCCGGACAGGGCTATAACTATGGCTACACCTTC. Translating gives CASSAGQGYNYGYTF. Based on the CDR3 plus reference TRBV18 and TRBJ1-2, the full variable domain is NAGVMQNPRHLVRRRGQEARLRCSPMKGHSHVYWYRQLPEEGLKFMVYLQKENIIDESGMPKERFSAEFPKEGPSILRIQQVVRGDSAAYFCASSAGQGYNYGYTFGSGTRLTVV.

The genes are TRBV20-1 and TRBJ2-3; D unclear. CDR1 is DFQATT and CDR2 is SNEGSKA in the germline V gene (reference sequence). V was clipped by 3 bases and J by 1 base, with 8 bases between them. The CDR3 totals 13 residues. The CDR3 region is CSASPLRTDTQYF. The CDR3 bases are TGCAGTGCTAGTCCTCTCCGCACAGATACGCAGTATTTT.

About this clone: One junction end does not reproduce the germline sequence, and a read error may be involved. V usage is TRBV5-1 and J usage is TRBJ2-1; TRBD2 is a possible D gene (5 bases). Germline values: CDR1 SGHRS, CDR2 YFSETQ. The CDR3 is 17 amino acids. CDR3 loop: CASSPRRAEINYNEQFF. CDR3 in DNA: TGTGCCAGCAGCCCCCGACGAGCGGAGATCAACTACAATGAGCAGTTCTTC.

This clone is a singleton in its sample. V is TRBV28 and J is TRBJ2-5; no firm D call. Germline loops: CDR1 MDHEN, CDR2 SYDVKM. V gave up 6 bases and J gave up 7 bases, with 12 bases separating them. This CDR3 contains 12 residues. DNA for the CDR3: TGTGCCAGCAGCTACGAGGTCGGGACCCAGTACTTC. It codes for CASSYEVGTQYF.

This clone has a single count. The chain joins TRBV19 to TRBJ1-5; a weak D match, TRBD1 (6 bases). Trimming stripped 6 bases from V and 0 bases from J, with 15 bases between. In germline, CDR1 is LNHDA, CDR2 SQIVND (reference sequence). This CDR3 contains 16 residues. The CDR3 nucleotides are TGTGCCAGTAGGGACAGAGAGATCTATAGCAATCAGCCCCAGCATTTT. This translates into CASRDREIYSNQPQHF.

This chain links TRBV30 with TRBJ2-2; 8 bases are a match to TRBD1. Germline V gene data show CDR1 as GTSNPN and CDR2 as SVGIG (reference sequence). Trimming took 3 bases from V and 5 from J; bases not matched to a gene: 5. This CDR3 region has 14 residues. This chain's CDR3 is CAWRTGVWTGELFF. In nucleotides, the CDR3 is TGTGCCTGGAGGACAGGGGTCTGGACCGGGGAGCTGTTTTTT.

The J gene is TRBJ1-1, the V gene TRBV4-3; 11 bases match TRBD1. The CDR3 runs 15 residues. Germline V lookup: CDR1 LGHNA, CDR2 YSLEER. V lost 6 bases to trimming and J lost 1 base; unmatched junction nucleotides: 4. CDR3: CASRRTGGSNTEAFF. DNA for the CDR3: TGCGCCAGCAGGAGGACAGGGGGCTCGAACACTGAAGCTTTCTTT.

This clone appeared a few times. The rearrangement uses TRBV4-1 and TRBJ1-5, with a possible D match to TRBD1 (6 bases). The CDR3 is 16 amino acids. Per germline, CDR1 MGHRA and CDR2 YSYEKL. The ends were cut back, 2 bases at V and 7 bases at J, with 18 bases in the middle. The CDR3 spells CASSQTIARGIQPQHF. The CDR3, as DNA: TGCGCCAGCAGCCAAACTATCGCCAGGGGTATACAGCCCCAGCATTTT.

The chain links TRBV11-2 to TRBJ2-2; 7 bases agree with TRBD2. CDR3 length: 15 residues. Germline loops: CDR1 SGHAT, CDR2 FQNNGV. V lost 0 bases and J lost 5; bases outside the gene matches: 3. CDR3 in amino acids: CASSLDRRGTGELFF. The CDR3 coding sequence is TGTGCCAGCAGCTTAGATCGGCGGGGGACCGGGGAGCTGTTTTTT.

The chain uses TRBV14 and TRBJ1-4; D unresolved. CDR3 length equals 16 residues. Per germline, CDR1 SGHDN and CDR2 FVKESK. V shed 2 bases and J shed 5 bases, with 15 bases lying between them. In DNA form, the CDR3 reads TGTGCCAGCAGCCAACCGGACTCCCGTTCGAATGAAAAACTGTTTTTT. Encoded protein: CASSQPDSRSNEKLFF.

The V call is TRBV3-1 (or the pseudogene TRBV3-2), the J call TRBJ2-3, with TRBD2 as a possible D gene (5 bases). The CDR3 spans 15 residues. CDR1 is LGHDT and CDR2 is YNNKEL in the germline V gene (reference sequence). The ends were cut back, 1 base at V and 4 bases at J, with 12 bases in the middle. The CDR3 DNA reads TGTGCCAGCAGCCAAGTAGCGCTTGGCGCAGATACGCAGTATTTT. Protein product: CASSQVALGADTQYF.